This TCR beta chain was identified in a study of blood T cell repertoires in COVID-19 (TCRdb year 2020). Background for the entire study: Collaborator samples came from the United States, Italy and Spain and covered acute and convalescent phases of COVID-19. The prospective study material was composed of cDNA or gDNA derived from T cells, B-cell-depleted T cells, or PBMCs. Subjects who had been exposed to COVID-19, were actively infected with it, or had recovered from it provided the deeply sampled blood TCRbeta repertoires that made up the dataset. The repertoires were made available in a free public database intended to serve as a resource for research on the immune response to SARS-CoV-2. The samples were drawn from two sources: the first 160 participants of the ongoing ImmuneRACE study, and some 1,300 subjects contributed by 6 global collaborators. Nearly every sample came with metadata listing a de-identified subject ID, COVID-19 status, age in years and sex. Where available, HLA class I and class II types were obtained from metadata supplied by the sample provider rather than from assay-based typing. What the work shows at the level of the full study, not this receptor alone: The amount of clinical and demographic metadata varied by source and participant and was provided uncurated.

A word on this clone: The target of this receptor is not known. One base away there is no much larger clone; base qualities are not given.

The collaborating institutions used their own protocols to collect whole blood in K2EDTA tubes. Collaborator samples were shipped for TCRbeta analysis as frozen whole blood, isolated PBMCs, or DNA extracted from either sample type. TCRbeta CDR3 regions were amplified from genomic DNA by means of the immunoSEQ Assay, a bias-controlled multiplex PCR. Per the original workflow: The number of nucleated cells in each sample was estimated from the amplification of reference gene primers within the assay. To quantify the absolute abundance of each unique TCRbeta CDR3 rearrangement, sequence reads were collapsed and filtered. For each sample, productive Simpson clonality was calculated by taking the square root of Simpson's diversity index across productive rearrangements. TCRdb stores this immuneACCESS table with in-frame sequences only. Part of the clones is absent; in the studies checked, under half of the shortfall reflects unresolved V genes, and no reason is known for the rest. V, J and clone size were drawn from that table, and D and trimming were deduced from the DNA. This sample holds roughly 33,000 clones; about 78% were observed only once. 7.4% of the sample is held by the ten biggest clonotypes.

Trimming removed 5 bases from V and 15 bases from J, leaving 17 bases between the germline ends. From the cysteine through the phenylalanine, the CDR3 covers 12 amino acids. The CDR3 DNA has 36 bases and is translated from base 1. Sequencing was carried out using peripheral blood. The clonotype was recovered from an older woman with acute or convalescent COVID-19. The chain is made from TRBV12-3 or TRBV12-4 and TRBJ1-3, with no D gene named confidently. The CDR3 corresponds to CASSPGLPREYF. The DNA sequence is TGTGCCAGCAGTCCCGGGCTCCCCCGGGAATATTTT.